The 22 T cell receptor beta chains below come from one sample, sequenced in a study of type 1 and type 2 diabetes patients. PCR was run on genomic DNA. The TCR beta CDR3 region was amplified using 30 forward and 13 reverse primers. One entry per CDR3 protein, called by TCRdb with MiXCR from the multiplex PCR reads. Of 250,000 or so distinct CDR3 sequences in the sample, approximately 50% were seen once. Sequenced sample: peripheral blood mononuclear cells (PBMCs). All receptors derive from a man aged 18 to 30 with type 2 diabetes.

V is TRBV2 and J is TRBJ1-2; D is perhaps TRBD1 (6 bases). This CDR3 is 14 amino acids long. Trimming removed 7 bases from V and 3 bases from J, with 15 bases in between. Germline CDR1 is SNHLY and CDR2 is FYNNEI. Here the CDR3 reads CASIPPGTHYGYTF. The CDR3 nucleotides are TGTGCCAGCATCCCCCCGGGGACACACTATGGCTACACCTTC.

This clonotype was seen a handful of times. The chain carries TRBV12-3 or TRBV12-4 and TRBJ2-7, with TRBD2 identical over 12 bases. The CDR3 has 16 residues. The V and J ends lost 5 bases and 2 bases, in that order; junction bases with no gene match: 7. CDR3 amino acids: CASSTPGLAGAYEQYF. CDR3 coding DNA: TGTGCCAGCAGTACACCGGGACTAGCGGGTGCCTACGAGCAGTACTTC.

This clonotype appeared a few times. CDR3 sequence reads: CSARERGQETQYF. The CDR3 nucleotides are TGCAGTGCTAGAGAACGAGGGCAAGAGACCCAGTACTTC. This chain links TRBV20-1 with TRBJ2-5; D perhaps matches TRBD2 (5 bases). Germline values: CDR1 DFQATT, CDR2 SNEGSKA (reference sequence). The CDR3 runs to 13 residues. The germline V and J ends were trimmed by 0 bases and 2 bases, with 7 bases remaining between them.

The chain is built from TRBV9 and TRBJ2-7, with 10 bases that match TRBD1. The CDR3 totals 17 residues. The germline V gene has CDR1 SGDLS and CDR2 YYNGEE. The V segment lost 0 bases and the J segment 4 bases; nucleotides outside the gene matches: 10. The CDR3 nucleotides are TGTGCCAGCAGCGTAGGTCTTGACAGGGGGCTCGAGTACGAGCAGTACTTC. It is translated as CASSVGLDRGLEYEQYF.

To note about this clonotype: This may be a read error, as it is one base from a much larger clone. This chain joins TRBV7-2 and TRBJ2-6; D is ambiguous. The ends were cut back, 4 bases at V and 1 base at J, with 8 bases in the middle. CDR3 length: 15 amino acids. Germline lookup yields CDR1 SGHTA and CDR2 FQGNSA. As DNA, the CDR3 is TGTACCAGCAGCTCCCGAGGATCTGGGGCCAACGTCCTGACTTTC. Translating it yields CTSSSRGSGANVLTF. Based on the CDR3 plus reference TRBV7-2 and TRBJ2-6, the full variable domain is GAGVSQSPSNKVTEKGKDVELRCDPISGHTALYWYRQSLGQGLEFLIYFQGNSAPDKSGLPSDRFSAERTGGSVSTLTIQRTQQEDSAVYLCTSSSRGSGANVLTFGAGSRLTVL.

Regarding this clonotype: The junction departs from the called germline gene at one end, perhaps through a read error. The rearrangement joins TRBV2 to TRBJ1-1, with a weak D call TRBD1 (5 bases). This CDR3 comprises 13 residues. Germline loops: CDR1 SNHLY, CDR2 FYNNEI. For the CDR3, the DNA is TGTGCCAGCAGTCAGACAGTGTACACTGGAGCTTTCTTT. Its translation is CASSQTVYTGAFF.

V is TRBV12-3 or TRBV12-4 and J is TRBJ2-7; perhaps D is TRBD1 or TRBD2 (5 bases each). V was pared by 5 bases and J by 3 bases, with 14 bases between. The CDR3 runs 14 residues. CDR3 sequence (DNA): TGTGCCAGCAGTCCGGGACGAGCATTCTACGAGCAGTACTTC. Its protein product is CASSPGRAFYEQYF.

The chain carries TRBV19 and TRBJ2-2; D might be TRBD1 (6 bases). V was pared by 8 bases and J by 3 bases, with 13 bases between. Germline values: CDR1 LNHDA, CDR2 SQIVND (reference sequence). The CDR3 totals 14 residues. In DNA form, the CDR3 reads TGTGCCAGTGTCGGACAGAGCCACACCGGGGAGCTGTTTTTT. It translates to CASVGQSHTGELFF.

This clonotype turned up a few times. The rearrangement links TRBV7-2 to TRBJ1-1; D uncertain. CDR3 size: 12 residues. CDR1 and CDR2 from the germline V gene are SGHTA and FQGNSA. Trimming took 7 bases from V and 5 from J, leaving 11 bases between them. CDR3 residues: CASIPAGTEAFF. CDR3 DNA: TGTGCCAGCATCCCGGCGGGGACTGAAGCTTTCTTT.

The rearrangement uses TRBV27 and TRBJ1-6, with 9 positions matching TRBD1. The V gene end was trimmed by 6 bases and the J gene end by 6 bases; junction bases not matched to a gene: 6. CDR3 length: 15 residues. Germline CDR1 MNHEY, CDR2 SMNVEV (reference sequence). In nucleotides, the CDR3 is TGTGCCAGCAGCGGACAGGGGAGGAGTAATTCACCCCTCCACTTT. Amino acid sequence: CASSGQGRSNSPLHF.

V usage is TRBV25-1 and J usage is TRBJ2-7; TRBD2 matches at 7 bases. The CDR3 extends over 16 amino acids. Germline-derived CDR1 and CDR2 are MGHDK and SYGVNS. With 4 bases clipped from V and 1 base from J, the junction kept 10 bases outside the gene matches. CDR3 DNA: TGTGCCAGCAGTGGGGGGGGTGACCCGCGATCCTACGAGCAGTACTTC. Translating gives CASSGGGDPRSYEQYF.

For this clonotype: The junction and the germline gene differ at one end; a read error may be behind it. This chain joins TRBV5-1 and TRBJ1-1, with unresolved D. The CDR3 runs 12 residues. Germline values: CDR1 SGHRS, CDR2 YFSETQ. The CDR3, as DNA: TGTGCCAGCAGTAACGACAACACTGAAGCTTTCTTT. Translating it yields CASSNDNTEAFF.

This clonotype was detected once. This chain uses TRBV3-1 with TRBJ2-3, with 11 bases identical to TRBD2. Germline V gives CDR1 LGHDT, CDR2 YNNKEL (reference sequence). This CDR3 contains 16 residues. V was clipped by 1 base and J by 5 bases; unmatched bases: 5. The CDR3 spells CASSQVSGGAGDTQYF. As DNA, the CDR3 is TGTGCCAGCAGCCAAGTTAGCGGGGGGGCGGGAGATACGCAGTATTTT.

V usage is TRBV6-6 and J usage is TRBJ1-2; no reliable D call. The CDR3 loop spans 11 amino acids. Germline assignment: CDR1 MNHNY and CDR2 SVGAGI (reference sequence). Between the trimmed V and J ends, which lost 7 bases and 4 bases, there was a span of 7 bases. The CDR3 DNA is TGTGCCAGCACCCCCGGCTATGGCTACACCTTC. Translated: CASTPGYGYTF.

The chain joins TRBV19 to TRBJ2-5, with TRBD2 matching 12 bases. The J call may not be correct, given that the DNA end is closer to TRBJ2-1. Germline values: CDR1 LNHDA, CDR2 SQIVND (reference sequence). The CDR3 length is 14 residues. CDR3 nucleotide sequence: TGTGCCAGTAGCCCTAGCGGGAGGGCCGGTGAGCAGTTCTTC. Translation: CASSPSGRAGEQFF.

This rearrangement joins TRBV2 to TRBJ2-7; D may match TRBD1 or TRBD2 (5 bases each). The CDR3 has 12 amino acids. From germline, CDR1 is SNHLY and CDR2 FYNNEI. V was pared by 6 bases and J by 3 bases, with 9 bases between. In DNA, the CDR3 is TGTGCCAGCAGGGGGGTGGACTACGAGCAGTACTTC. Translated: CASRGVDYEQYF.

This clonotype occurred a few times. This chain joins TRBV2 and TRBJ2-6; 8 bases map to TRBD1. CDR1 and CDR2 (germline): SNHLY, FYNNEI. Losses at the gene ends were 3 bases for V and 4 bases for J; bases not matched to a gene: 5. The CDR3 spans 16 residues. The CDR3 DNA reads TGTGCCAGCAGTGACGAACAGGGGGAAGGGGCCAACGTCCTGACTTTC. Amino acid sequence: CASSDEQGEGANVLTF.

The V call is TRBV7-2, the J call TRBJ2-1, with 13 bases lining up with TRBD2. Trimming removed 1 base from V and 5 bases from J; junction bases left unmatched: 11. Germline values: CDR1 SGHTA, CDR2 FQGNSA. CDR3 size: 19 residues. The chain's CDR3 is CASSLVPGTSGMGHNEQFF. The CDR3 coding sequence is TGTGCCAGCAGCTTAGTTCCCGGGACTAGCGGGATGGGCCACAATGAGCAGTTCTTC. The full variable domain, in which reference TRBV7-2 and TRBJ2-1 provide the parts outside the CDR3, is GAGVSQSPSNKVTEKGKDVELRCDPISGHTALYWYRQSLGQGLEFLIYFQGNSAPDKSGLPSDRFSAERTGGSVSTLTIQRTQQEDSAVYLCASSLVPGTSGMGHNEQFFGPGTRLTVL.

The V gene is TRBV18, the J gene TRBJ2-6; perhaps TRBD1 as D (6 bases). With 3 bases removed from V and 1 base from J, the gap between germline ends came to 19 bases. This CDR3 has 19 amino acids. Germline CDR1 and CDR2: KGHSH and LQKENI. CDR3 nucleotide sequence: TGTGCCAGCTCACCCCGTTCGGGCAGGGGAACTTCTGGGGCCAACGTCCTGACTTTC. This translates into CASSPRSGRGTSGANVLTF.

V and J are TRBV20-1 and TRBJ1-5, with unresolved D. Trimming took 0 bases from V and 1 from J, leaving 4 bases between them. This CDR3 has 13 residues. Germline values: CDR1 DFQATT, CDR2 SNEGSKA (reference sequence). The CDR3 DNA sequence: TGCAGTGCTAGAGAGGGGAGCAATCAGCCCCAGCATTTT. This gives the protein CSAREGSNQPQHF.

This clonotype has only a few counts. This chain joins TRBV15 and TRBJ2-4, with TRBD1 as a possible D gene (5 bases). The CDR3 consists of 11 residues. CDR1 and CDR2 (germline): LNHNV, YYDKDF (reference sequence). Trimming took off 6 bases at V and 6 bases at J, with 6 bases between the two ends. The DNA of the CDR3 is TGTGCCACCAGTCAGGGAAACATTCAGTACTTC. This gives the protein CATSQGNIQYF.

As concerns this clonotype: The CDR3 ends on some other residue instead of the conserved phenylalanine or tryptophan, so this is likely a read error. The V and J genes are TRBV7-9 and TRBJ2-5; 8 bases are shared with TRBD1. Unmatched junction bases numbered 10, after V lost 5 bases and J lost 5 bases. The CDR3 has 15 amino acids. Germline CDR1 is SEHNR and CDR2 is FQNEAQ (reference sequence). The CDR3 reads CASSPRTGQGETQYS. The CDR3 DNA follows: TGTGCCAGCAGCCCCCGGACAGGGCAGGGCGAGACCCAGTACTCC.